This T cell receptor (beta chain) was captured by sequencing in a study of T-cell memory formation after mild COVID-19. General study findings and limits: A balance of CD4 and CD8 characterized clones contracting day 15 to 85, whereas later expanders leaned CD4+.

On this clonotype: As yet, its antigen is unknown.

TCRdb re-called the 5' RACE reads with MiXCR, one entry per CDR3 protein. This table has about 350,000 distinct CDR3 sequences, about an eighth appearing once. Sample: PBMCs or a T cell subset sorted from them (not recorded which). The clonotype comes from a man aged 18 to 29 who had mild COVID-19 (a few samples of this study predate the infection). Cell type and time point are not known.

CDR3 residues: CASSWSDNQPQHF. The CDR3 region has the DNA TGTGCCAGCAGCTGGAGTGATAATCAGCCCCAGCATTTT. J is TRBJ1-5 and V is TRBV11-2; D is unclear. Trimming stripped 4 bases from V and 4 bases from J, with 8 bases between. This CDR3 has 13 residues. CDR1 and CDR2 (germline): SGHAT, FQNNGV.